These 27 T cell receptor beta chains were all obtained from the same sample, sequenced in a study of blood T cell repertoires in COVID-19 (dated by TCRdb to the early 2020s). Library generation was performed with the immunoSEQ multiplex PCR assay. The clones in this table, taken by TCRdb from immuneACCESS, are in-frame only. Not every clone is retained; where verified, under half of the shortfall comes from an unresolved V gene, and the cause of the rest is unknown. This sample holds some 200,000 clones; 87% were observed only once. Around 2.4% of the sample is in the top ten clones. The sequencing input was PBMCs or T cells enriched from blood (not recorded which). These TCRs come from a woman younger than 45 who had recovered from COVID-19.

The rearrangement joins TRBV18 to TRBJ1-4; 10 bases are shared with TRBD1. V trimming: 3 bases; J trimming: 1 base; junction bases outside the gene matches: 5. The CDR3 consists of 17 residues. Looked up from germline, CDR1 is KGHSH and CDR2 is LQKENI. CDR3: CASSPTRDRGTNEKLFF. The CDR3 nucleotides are TGTGCCAGCTCACCGACCCGGGACAGGGGAACTAATGAAAAACTGTTTTTT.

The genes are TRBV6-5 and TRBJ2-2; no firm D call. Trimming took off 6 bases at V and 4 bases at J, with 6 bases between the two ends. The CDR3 sequence is 12 residues long. The germline V gene has CDR1 MNHEY and CDR2 SVGAGI. CDR3 loop: CASRSGTGELFF. As DNA, the CDR3 is TGTGCCAGCAGGTCGGGCACCGGGGAGCTGTTTTTT.

The V and J genes are TRBV27 and TRBJ1-1; D is undetermined. The V end was cut by 6 bases, the J end by 1 base, with 9 bases between. Germline V gene sequence: CDR1 MNHEY, CDR2 SMNVEV (reference sequence). This CDR3 spans 13 amino acids. CDR3 region: CASRQSSNTEAFF. CDR3 in DNA: TGTGCCAGCAGACAATCCTCGAACACTGAAGCTTTCTTT.

V usage is TRBV7-3 and J usage is TRBJ1-2; D gene ambiguous. Per the germline V gene, CDR1 is SGHTA and CDR2 is FQGTGA. The CDR3 has 15 amino acids. V was clipped by 1 base and J by 0 bases, with 9 bases between them. For the CDR3, the DNA is TGTGCCAGCAGCTTAAAATCGCGTGCTAACTATGGCTACACCTTC. It specifies CASSLKSRANYGYTF.

The chain combines TRBV2 with TRBJ2-7; the match to TRBD1 covers 7 bases. Germline V gives CDR1 SNHLY, CDR2 FYNNEI. Unmatched junction bases numbered 7, after V lost 6 bases and J lost 2 bases. This CDR3 has 14 residues. The CDR3: CASREWDSPYEQYF. CDR3 sequence (DNA): TGTGCCAGCAGGGAGTGGGACAGCCCCTACGAGCAGTACTTC.

This chain connects TRBV27 to TRBJ2-6; D perhaps matches TRBD1 (5 bases). Per the germline V gene, CDR1 is MNHEY and CDR2 is SMNVEV (reference sequence). The CDR3 contains 16 residues. The V gene lost 6 bases and the J gene lost 2 bases, with 14 bases spanning the gap. The CDR3 bases are TGTGCCAGCAGACCGGATGGGGCCCCTGGGGCCAACGTCCTGACTTTC. It codes for CASRPDGAPGANVLTF. Full variable domain (missing parts from reference TRBV27 and TRBJ2-6): EAQVTQNPRYLITVTGKKLTVTCSQNMNHEYMSWYRQDPGLGLRQIYYSMNVEVTDKGDVPEGYKVSRKEKRNFPLILESPSPNQTSLYFCASRPDGAPGANVLTFGAGSRLTVL.

This chain joins TRBV11-1 and TRBJ1-1, with TRBD1 matching 10 bases. V shed 5 bases and J 4 bases; nucleotides not matched to a gene: 7. The CDR3 consists of 15 residues. The germline gives CDR1 SGHAT, CDR2 FQDESV (reference sequence). CDR3 in DNA: TGTGCCAGCAGCGCCGGGACAGGGGAGATCACTGAAGCTTTCTTT. This translates into CASSAGTGEITEAFF.

In this sample, this clone turned up a few times. The rearrangement uses TRBV4-1 and TRBJ2-7; no clear D gene. V was shortened by 1 base and J by 3 bases, with 10 bases between the two germline ends. Germline values: CDR1 MGHRA, CDR2 YSYEKL. CDR3 length: 14 residues. The CDR3 DNA reads TGCGCCAGCAGCCAAGCTGGCGGAAACTACGAGCAGTACTTC. This translates into CASSQAGGNYEQYF.

The V and J genes are TRBV27 and TRBJ1-6; 7 nucleotides match TRBD1. After removal of 5 bases from V and 10 bases from J, the junction contained 5 bases not matched to a gene. CDR1 is MNHEY, CDR2 SMNVEV, per germline (reference sequence). The CDR3 totals 13 residues. The DNA for the CDR3 is TGTGCCAGCAGTCGACAGGGCGGCTCACCCCTCCACTTT. This encodes CASSRQGGSPLHF.

This clone has more than one count but fewer than ten. The chain joins TRBV28 to TRBJ1-1; D may be TRBD1 (6 bases). The CDR3 covers 16 residues. V lost 5 bases and J lost 3, with 19 bases in between. From germline, CDR1 is MDHEN and CDR2 SYDVKM. The CDR3 DNA reads TGTGCCAGCAGTCCCCAGTTAGGGGGTGTGGACACTGAAGCTTTCTTT. Translated, it gives CASSPQLGGVDTEAFF.

The chain couples TRBV6-5 to TRBJ2-7; 9 bases align to TRBD1. V trimming: 1 base; J trimming: 4 bases; junction bases outside the gene matches: 5. Germline assignment: CDR1 MNHEY and CDR2 SVGAGI. CDR3 size: 15 residues. CDR3 in amino acids: CASSYFTGGEYEQYF. In DNA, the CDR3 is TGTGCCAGCAGTTACTTCACAGGGGGCGAATACGAGCAGTACTTC.

This chain links TRBV19 with TRBJ1-4, with unresolved D. CDR3 length equals 17 residues. Germline V gene data show CDR1 as LNHDA and CDR2 as SQIVND (reference sequence). Between the trimmed V and J ends, which lost 4 bases and 2 bases, there was a span of 17 bases. The CDR3, as DNA: TGTGCCAGTAGTACCGTCAGTATGCTTTGGACTAATGAAAAACTGTTTTTT. Translation gives CASSTVSMLWTNEKLFF.

The CDR3 sequence: CASSQGGGGSAYNEQFF. CDR3 in DNA: TGTGCCAGCAGCCAAGGGGGAGGAGGGAGTGCCTACAATGAGCAGTTCTTC. The chain uses TRBV3-1 (or the pseudogene TRBV3-2) and TRBJ2-1; TRBD2 is a possible D gene (6 bases). V shed 1 base and J shed 2 bases, with 15 bases lying between them. The germline V gene has CDR1 LGHDT and CDR2 YNNKEL (reference sequence). This CDR3 comprises 17 residues.

In this sample, this clone turned up once. This CDR3 is also generated by other DNA sequences in the sample. The chain employs TRBV12-3 or TRBV12-4 and TRBJ1-2; tentative D call: TRBD1 (6 bases). The CDR3 loop spans 13 amino acids. Trimming shortened V by 5 bases and J by 2 bases, and 9 bases separated the two germline ends. In nucleotides, the CDR3 is TGTGCCAGCAGTCCCACAGGGAACTATGGCTACACCTTC. It is translated as CASSPTGNYGYTF.

The chain is built from TRBV19 and TRBJ2-7, with TRBD1 matching over 8 bases. After removal of 4 bases from V and 1 base from J, the junction contained 6 bases not matched to a gene. In germline, CDR1 is LNHDA, CDR2 SQIVND (reference sequence). This CDR3 spans 15 amino acids. In DNA, the CDR3 is TGTGCCAGTAGTAGGGGGACAGGAGCTTCCTACGAGCAGTACTTC. Translated: CASSRGTGASYEQYF.

The J gene is TRBJ2-5, the V gene TRBV4-1; TRBD2 matches 9 bases. The V gene's germline CDR1 is MGHRA and CDR2 YSYEKL. The CDR3 loop spans 14 amino acids. The J segment lost 2 bases and the V segment lost 4 bases, leaving 2 bases of the junction unmatched. CDR3: CASSRTSVQETQYF. CDR3 in DNA: TGCGCCAGCAGCCGGACTAGCGTGCAAGAGACCCAGTACTTC.

The chain joins TRBV20-1 to TRBJ2-1; possible D gene TRBD1, 6 bases. Germline CDR1 is DFQATT and CDR2 is SNEGSKA (reference sequence). V was trimmed by 3 bases and J by 4 bases, leaving 13 bases between them. This CDR3 contains 14 residues. The CDR3 nucleotides read TGCAGTGCTAGTAGGGGGACCCCTTACAATGAGCAGTTCTTC. Protein: CSASRGTPYNEQFF.

This clone was counted a few times. The chain employs TRBV6-6 and TRBJ2-7; 10 bases agree with TRBD1. The J segment lost 5 bases and the V segment lost 7 bases, leaving 8 bases of the junction unmatched. The CDR3 is 14 residues long. Looked up from germline, CDR1 is MNHNY and CDR2 is SVGAGI (reference sequence). For the CDR3, the DNA is TGTGCCAGCAAGGCCGGACAGGGGGGTCACGAGCAGTACTTC. As protein: CASKAGQGGHEQYF.

The chain couples TRBV7-9 to TRBJ1-4, with a weak D call TRBD1 (6 bases). Germline assignment: CDR1 SEHNR and CDR2 FQNEAQ (reference sequence). Trimming pared 2 bases from V and 8 bases from J, leaving 9 bases between. This CDR3 is built from 13 residues. This CDR3 is CASSLPGHEKLFF. For the CDR3, the DNA is TGTGCCAGCAGCTTACCGGGACACGAAAAACTGTTTTTT.

This clone was counted once. The chain uses TRBV7-9 and TRBJ1-3; 8 nucleotides match TRBD1. J was trimmed by 0 bases and V by 3 bases; bases with no gene match: 4. The CDR3 consists of 16 residues. From germline, CDR1 is SEHNR and CDR2 FQNEAQ (reference sequence). The CDR3 DNA reads TGTGCCAGCAGCTTGGGGACAGGCCTCTCTGGAAACACCATATATTTT. It is translated as CASSLGTGLSGNTIYF.

This chain links TRBV5-6 with TRBJ1-1; D is possibly TRBD1 (6 bases). Trimming stripped 3 bases from V and 0 bases from J, with 9 bases between. In germline, CDR1 is SGHDT, CDR2 YYEEEE. This CDR3 is 14 amino acids long. Written as DNA, the CDR3 is TGTGCCAGCAGCTCGGGACATATGAACACTGAAGCTTTCTTT. Translation gives CASSSGHMNTEAFF.

V is TRBV19 and J is TRBJ1-5; D is unresolved. CDR1 and CDR2 (germline): LNHDA, SQIVND (reference sequence). This CDR3 has 16 amino acids. Trimming cost V 4 bases and J 0 bases, with 13 bases left between them. As DNA, the CDR3 is TGTGCCAGTAGTAGAATGCGGTCTTATAGCAATCAGCCCCAGCATTTT. This sequence encodes CASSRMRSYSNQPQHF.

The chain couples TRBV24-1 to TRBJ1-2; D is ambiguous. Germline CDR1 reads KGHDR; CDR2 reads SFDVKD. Trimming cost V 4 bases and J 2 bases, with 10 bases left between them. The CDR3 totals 14 residues. CDR3 in amino acids: CATSDRRTNYGYTF. CDR3 DNA: TGTGCCACCAGTGACAGGCGAACAAACTATGGCTACACCTTC.

The rearrangement uses TRBV18 and TRBJ1-1; D possibly corresponds to TRBD1 (5 bases). Trimming shortened V by 2 bases and J by 0 bases, and 16 bases separated the two germline ends. The CDR3 totals 17 residues. The germline V gene has CDR1 KGHSH and CDR2 LQKENI. CDR3: CASSPDSPLIMNTEAFF. The CDR3 coding sequence is TGTGCCAGCTCACCAGACAGCCCCCTCATAATGAACACTGAAGCTTTCTTT.

The chain combines TRBV5-5 with TRBJ2-7; the match to TRBD1 covers 7 bases. CDR1 and CDR2 (germline): SGHKS, YYEKEE (reference sequence). The CDR3 totals 15 residues. V lost 4 bases and J lost 0; bases outside the gene matches: 7. CDR3: CASSGAGTASYEQYF. The CDR3 DNA is TGTGCCAGCAGCGGGGCCGGGACAGCCTCCTACGAGCAGTACTTC.

The V call is TRBV7-2, the J call TRBJ1-3; a possible D gene is TRBD1 (5 bases). Trimming took 1 base from V and 2 from J, leaving 12 bases between them. CDR3 size: 16 residues. Germline-derived CDR1 and CDR2 are SGHTA and FQGNSA. The CDR3 is CASSLGPWGAGNTIYF. CDR3 sequence (DNA): TGTGCCAGCAGCTTAGGGCCCTGGGGGGCTGGAAACACCATATATTTT.

The genes are TRBV19 and TRBJ2-1; TRBD2 matches 13 bases. The CDR3 has 16 residues. Germline loops: CDR1 LNHDA, CDR2 SQIVND (reference sequence). V was pared by 6 bases and J by 9 bases, with 11 bases of the junction left unmatched. The DNA of the CDR3 is TGTGCCAGTAGGGAGGCTAGGACTAGCGGGAGAACTGAGCAGTTCTTC. Its protein product is CASREARTSGRTEQFF.